This is a list of T cell receptor beta chains from one sample in a study of shared clonotypes between healthy human individuals. Measured with immunoSEQ multiplex PCR; TCRdb has only the in-frame clones, and not every one. Here the sample spans 2,100,000 or so clones, 95% being singletons. Sequencing was carried out using naive CD4+ T cells sorted from blood. These TCRs come from a man aged 18 to 30 in good health. Each CDR3 is given with its conserved first and last residue. A D gene is named only where the DNA matches it firmly. The listing skips clone size in some rows; elsewhere it reads once, few, many or a size class.

j_call | v_call | clone_size | d_call | cdr3_nt | cdr3_aa
TRBJ1-4 | TRBV5-1 | - | - | TGCGCCAGCAGCTTGGTTCCTACTAATGAAAAACTGTTTTTT | CASSLVPTNEKLFF
TRBJ1-2 | TRBV7-9 | once | - | TGTGCCAGCAGCGCCCGACTGGGGCCCTCAACCGGGGGCTATGGCTACACCTTC | CASSARLGPSTGGYGYTF
TRBJ1-3 | TRBV5-4 | once | - | TGTGCCAGCAGCTTGGACCGCCCCTCTGGAAACACCATATATTTT | CASSLDRPSGNTIYF
TRBJ2-3 | TRBV6-1 | - | - | TGTGCCAGCAGTTATGAGGGTATTCAGACGCAGTATTTT | CASSYEGIQTQYF
TRBJ2-1 | TRBV19 | - | TRBD1 | TGTGCCAGTCTAGGACAGGGATCTTACAATGAGCAGTTCTTC | CASLGQGSYNEQFF
TRBJ2-7 | TRBV28 | - | - | TGTGCCAGCATCGAAGGAGGAGGCGGAGCCTACGAGCAGTACTTC | CASIEGGGGAYEQYF
TRBJ2-2 | TRBV5-1 | - | TRBD1 | TGCGCCAGCAGCTGGGCGGGGACAGGGGCCGGGGAGCTGTTTTTT | CASSWAGTGAGELFF
TRBJ1-1 | TRBV30 | - | - | TGTGCCTGGAGACAGCACATGAACACTGAAGCTTTCTTT | CAWRQHMNTEAFF
TRBJ1-2 | TRBV30 | - | - | TGTGCCTGGAGTGGTAACTATGGCTACACCTTC | CAWSGNYGYTF
TRBJ2-5 | TRBV25-1 | - | TRBD1 | TGTGCCACCTCAGGGACAGGGAAACAAGAGACCCAGTACTTC | CATSGTGKQETQYF
TRBJ2-7 | TRBV6-1 | - | TRBD1 | TGTGCCAGCAGGGGACAGATCTACGAGCAGTACTTC | CASRGQIYEQYF
TRBJ2-7 | TRBV10-3 | once | - | TGTGCCATCAGTGATTTCAGCTCCTACGAGCAGTACTTC | CAISDFSSYEQYF
TRBJ1-5 | TRBV19 | - | - | TGTGCCAGTAGTATAGAGGACGTCAATCAGCCCCAGCATTTT | CASSIEDVNQPQHF
TRBJ1-4 | TRBV4-1 | - | TRBD1 | TGCGCCAGCAGCCAAGAGGGGAACAGGGGAGAAAAACTGTTTTTT | CASSQEGNRGEKLFF
TRBJ1-6 | TRBV25-1 | - | TRBD1 | TGTGCCAGCAGTCCCGGGACAGTACTTAATTCACCCCTCCACTTT | CASSPGTVLNSPLHF
TRBJ2-7 | TRBV5-4 | - | TRBD1 | TGTGCCAGCAGCTTAAACAGGGGGCAATACGAGCAGTACTTC | CASSLNRGQYEQYF
TRBJ1-6 | TRBV2 | - | - | TGTGCCAGCAGTGAATCGGACAGTAAAAATTCACCCCTCCACTTT | CASSESDSKNSPLHF
TRBJ1-6 | TRBV2 | - | - | TGTGCCAGCATTAGGGGTACAGCTTCCTATAATTCACCCCTCCACTTT | CASIRGTASYNSPLHF
TRBJ1-4 | TRBV10-3 | - | - | TGTGCCATCTCGCCGGCCACAACTAATGAAAAACTGTTTTTT | CAISPATTNEKLFF
TRBJ2-1 | TRBV7-9 | - | - | TGTGCCAGCAGCCGGACCCACGAGCAGTTCTTC | CASSRTHEQFF
TRBJ1-2 | TRBV6-5 | - | - | TGTGCCAGCAGCACCTTGGGGCGATGGGGGAATGGCTACACCTTC | CASSTLGRWGNGYTF
TRBJ2-2 | TRBV5-5 | - | TRBD2 | TGTGCCAGCAGCTTGCAAGGACTAGCTAACACCGGGGAGCTGTTTTTT | CASSLQGLANTGELFF
TRBJ2-7 | TRBV5-1 | - | TRBD2 | TGCGCCAGCAGCTTGGTGGGTCAGGTTTCAACTAGCGGGAGGACCTCCTACGAGCAGTACTTC | CASSLVGQVSTSGRTSYEQYF
TRBJ2-7 | TRBV15 | - | TRBD2 | TGTGCCACCCGTCTAGCGGGAGGGTCCTACGAGCAGTACTTC | CATRLAGGSYEQYF
TRBJ2-5 | TRBV10-3 | - | TRBD1 | TGTGCCATCAGTGAGAGGGGACAGGGAGAGACCCAGTACTTC | CAISERGQGETQYF
TRBJ2-5 | TRBV9 | - | - | TGTGCCAGCAGCGTAGCTCTATTCCAAGAGACCCAGTACTTC | CASSVALFQETQYF
TRBJ2-1 | TRBV27 | - | TRBD1 | TGTGCCAGCAGTCCCCCCGGCAGGGGGCGCGTTGAGCAGTTCTTC | CASSPPGRGRVEQFF
TRBJ1-1 | TRBV19 | - | - | TGTGCCAGTAGTACTAAACAGGGAGTGAACACTGAAGCTTTCTTT | CASSTKQGVNTEAFF
TRBJ2-7 | TRBV12-5 | - | TRBD1 | TGTGCTAGTGGACTGGGACAGGGCTTCTACGAGCAGTACTTC | CASGLGQGFYEQYF
TRBJ2-7 | TRBV5-4 | - | TRBD2 | TGTGCCAGCAGCTTGAGTAGCGGGGGCCCTACGAGAGAGCAGTACTTC | CASSLSSGGPTREQYF
TRBJ1-1 | TRBV28 | - | TRBD1 | TGTGCCAGCCTTACAGGGGGGCTCGGGACTGAAGCTTTCTTT | CASLTGGLGTEAFF
TRBJ2-1 | TRBV5-1 | - | TRBD2 | TGCGCCAGCTCCCGGAGGGCTAGCGGGAGCTATGAGCAGTTCTTC | CASSRRASGSYEQFF